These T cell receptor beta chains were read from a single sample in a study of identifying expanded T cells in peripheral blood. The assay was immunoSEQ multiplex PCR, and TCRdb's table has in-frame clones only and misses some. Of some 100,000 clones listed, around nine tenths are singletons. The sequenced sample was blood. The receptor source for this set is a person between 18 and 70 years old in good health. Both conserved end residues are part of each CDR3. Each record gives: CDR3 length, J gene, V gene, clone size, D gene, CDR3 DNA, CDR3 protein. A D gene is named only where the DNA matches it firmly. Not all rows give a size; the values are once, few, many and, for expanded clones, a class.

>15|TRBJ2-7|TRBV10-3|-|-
TGTGCCATCAGTGATTCGGGGACTTCAGAGGTCGAGCAGTACTTC
CAISDSGTSEVEQYF
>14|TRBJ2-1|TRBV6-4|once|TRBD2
TGTGCCAGCAGTGGACTAGCGGGGAGCAATGAGCAGTTCTTC
CASSGLAGSNEQFF
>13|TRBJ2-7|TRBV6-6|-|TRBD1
TGTGCCAGCACAAGACAGGGGGCCGAAGAGCAGTACTTC
CASTRQGAEEQYF
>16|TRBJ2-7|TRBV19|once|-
TGTGCCAGTAGTCGCTTCTCGACAGGGACTTTCTACGAGCAGTACTTC
CASSRFSTGTFYEQYF
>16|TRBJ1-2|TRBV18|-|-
TGTGCCAGCTCAACTCGGACTTTCCCGGCGTCTCCTCTCTACACCTTC
CASSTRTFPASPLYTF
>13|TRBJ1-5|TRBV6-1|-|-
TGTGCCAGCAGTGAACTGAGAAATCAGCCCCAGCATTTT
CASSELRNQPQHF
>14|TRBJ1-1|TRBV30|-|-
TGTGCCTGGAGACTCTCGGCCGGCCCCGAGGGAGCTTTCTTT
CAWRLSAGPEGAFF
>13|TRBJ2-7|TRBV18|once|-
TGTGCCAGCTCACCGCCGAGCTCCTACGAGCAGTACTTC
CASSPPSSYEQYF
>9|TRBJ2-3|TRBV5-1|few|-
TGCGCCAGAGGGGGGACGCAGTATTTT
CARGGTQYF
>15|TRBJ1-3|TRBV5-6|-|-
TGTGCCAGCAGCTTTGAAGGGGGGTCTGGAAACACCATATATTTT
CASSFEGGSGNTIYF
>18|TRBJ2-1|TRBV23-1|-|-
TGCGCCAGCAGTCAATCAGTGCAGGACCGGAGCTCCTACAATGAGCAGTTCTTC
CASSQSVQDRSSYNEQFF
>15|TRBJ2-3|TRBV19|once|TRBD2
TGTGCCAGTAGTATAGGACTAGCCGGCTCAGATACGCAGTATTTT
CASSIGLAGSDTQYF
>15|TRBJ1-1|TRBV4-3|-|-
TGCGCCAGCAGCCAAGTTGGCGGGATGAACACTGAAGCTTTCTTT
CASSQVGGMNTEAFF
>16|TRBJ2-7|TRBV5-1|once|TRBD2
TGCGCCAGCAGCTTGGTCTCGGGGAGGGCGTCCTACGAGCAGTACTTC
CASSLVSGRASYEQYF
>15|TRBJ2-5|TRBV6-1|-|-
TGTGCCAGCAGTCAGCAAAGGCACGGGACTGGGACCCAGTACTTC
CASSQQRHGTGTQYF
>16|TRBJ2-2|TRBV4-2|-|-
TGTGCCAGCAGCCAAGTCCGGGGGCGAATCACCGGGGAGCTGTTTTTT
CASSQVRGRITGELFF
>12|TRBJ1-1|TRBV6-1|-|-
TGTGCCAGCGTACTGGGGAACACTGAAGCTTTCTTT
CASVLGNTEAFF
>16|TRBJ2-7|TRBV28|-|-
TGTGCCAGCAGTCCCCCAGGGGATTACCTGTCCTACGAGCAGTACTTC
CASSPPGDYLSYEQYF
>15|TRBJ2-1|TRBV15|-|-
TGTGCCACCAGCAGGGAGGGGAGCTCCTACAATGAGCAGTTCTTC
CATSREGSSYNEQFF
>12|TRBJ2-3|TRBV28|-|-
TGTGCCAGCAGTCCCCCCACGGATACGCAGTATTTT
CASSPPTDTQYF
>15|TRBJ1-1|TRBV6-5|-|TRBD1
TGTGCCAGCAGTTACTCCGGGACAGTGAACACTGAAGCTTTCTTT
CASSYSGTVNTEAFF
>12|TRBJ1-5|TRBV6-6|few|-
TGTGCCAGCAGTTCCCCTGGGCTTCCCCAGCATTTT
CASSSPGLPQHF
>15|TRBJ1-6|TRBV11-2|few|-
TGTGCCAGCAGCTTAAGAGAGGGTTCGAATTCACCCCTCCACTTT
CASSLREGSNSPLHF
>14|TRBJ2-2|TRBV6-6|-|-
TGTGCCAGCAGTTACTCAGACGGCACCGGGGAGCTGTTTTTT
CASSYSDGTGELFF
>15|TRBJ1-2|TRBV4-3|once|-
TGCGCCAGCAGCCAAGAGAGGGGTGGCGGCTATGGCTACACCTTC
CASSQERGGGYGYTF
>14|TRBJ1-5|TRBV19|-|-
TGTGCCAGTAGTATGAGGGGGGGGTATTTGCCCCAGCATTTT
CASSMRGGYLPQHF
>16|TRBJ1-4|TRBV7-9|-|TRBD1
TGTGCCAGCAGCTTCTACCAGGGGGCCTATGATGAAAAACTGTTTTTT
CASSFYQGAYDEKLFF
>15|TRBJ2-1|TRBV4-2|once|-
TGTGCCAGCAGCCAAGGACTATACGATTACAATGAGCAGTTCTTC
CASSQGLYDYNEQFF
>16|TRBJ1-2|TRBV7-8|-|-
TGTGCCAGCAACCCCTACGCCGTTCGGGTAGGATATGGCTACACCTTC
CASNPYAVRVGYGYTF
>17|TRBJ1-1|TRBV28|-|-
TGTGCCAGCAGTATCGCGGGGTCGGGGGTCCGAGGGACTGAAGCTTTCTTT
CASSIAGSGVRGTEAFF
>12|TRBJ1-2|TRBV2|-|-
TGTGCCAGCAGACGGGAGGACTATGGCTACACCTTC
CASRREDYGYTF
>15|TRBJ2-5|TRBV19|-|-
TGTGCCAGTAGTATAGATTTAACTAGGGAAGAGACCCAGTACTTC
CASSIDLTREETQYF
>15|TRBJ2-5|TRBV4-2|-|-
TGTGCCAGCAGCCAGGAACCCTCAAACCAAGAGACCCAGTACTTC
CASSQEPSNQETQYF
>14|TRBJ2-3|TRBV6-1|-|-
TGTGCCAGCAGTGAACAGGGGCAAGGGGATACGCAGTATTTT
CASSEQGQGDTQYF
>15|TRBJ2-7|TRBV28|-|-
TGTGCCAGCAGCCCGACCCTGGGGGTGGGCTACGAGCAGTACTTC
CASSPTLGVGYEQYF
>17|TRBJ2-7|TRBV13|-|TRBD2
TGTGCCAGCAGCCCTAAGGGGACTAGGGGGGAACATTACGAGCAGTACTTC
CASSPKGTRGEHYEQYF
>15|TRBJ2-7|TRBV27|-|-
TGTGCCAGCAGTTTACTCCCCAGGGTCGACTACGAGCAGTACTTC
CASSLLPRVDYEQYF
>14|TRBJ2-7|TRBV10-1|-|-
TGCGCCAGCAGTGAGTCAGACCGAGCCTACGAGCAGTACTTC
CASSESDRAYEQYF
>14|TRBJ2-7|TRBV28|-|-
TGTGCCAGCAGTTTAATTGCGTACGGGAACGAGCAGTACTTC
CASSLIAYGNEQYF
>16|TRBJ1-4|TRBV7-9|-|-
TGTGCCAGCAGCTTATGGTCGCCTAACCTGCGGGAAAAACTGTTTTTT
CASSLWSPNLREKLFF
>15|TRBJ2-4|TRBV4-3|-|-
TGCGCCAGCAGCCAAGATCAAACCGTCATAAACATTCAGTACTTC
CASSQDQTVINIQYF
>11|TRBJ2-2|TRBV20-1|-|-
TGCAGTGCTCAGACAGCCGGGGAGCTGTTTTTT
CSAQTAGELFF
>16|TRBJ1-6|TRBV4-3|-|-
TGCGCCAGCAGCCAAGATTGGACAGAGTCTTATTCACCCCTCCACTTT
CASSQDWTESYSPLHF
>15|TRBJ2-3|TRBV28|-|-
TGTGCCAGCAGTTTCGGAGGAAACCCCACAGATACGCAGTATTTT
CASSFGGNPTDTQYF
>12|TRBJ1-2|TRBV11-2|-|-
TGTGCCAGCAGCTTCGGAAGCTATGGCTACACCTTC
CASSFGSYGYTF
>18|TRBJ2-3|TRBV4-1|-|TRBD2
TGCGCCAGCAGCCCCGCGGGGACTAGCGGGGCCCGCACAGATACGCAGTATTTT
CASSPAGTSGARTDTQYF
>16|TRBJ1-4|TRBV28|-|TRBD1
TGTGCCATCTCAGGGGGGGGCGCAAAGACTAATGAAAAACTGTTTTTT
CAISGGGAKTNEKLFF
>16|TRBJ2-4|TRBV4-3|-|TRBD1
TGCGCCAGCAGCCAAGGAAGGACAGGGAGCCAAAACATTCAGTACTTC
CASSQGRTGSQNIQYF
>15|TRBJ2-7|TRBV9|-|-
TGTGCCAGCAGCGCAAGGCCGGACAGTTTATTCGAGCAGTACTTC
CASSARPDSLFEQYF
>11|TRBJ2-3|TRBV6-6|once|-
TGTGCCAGCAGAGGGGCAGATACGCAGTATTTT
CASRGADTQYF
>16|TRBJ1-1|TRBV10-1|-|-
TGCGCCAGCAGTGAATTTACAGAGAGCATGAACACTGAAGCTTTCTTT
CASSEFTESMNTEAFF
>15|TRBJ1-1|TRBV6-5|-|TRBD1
TGTGCCTGCTACAGGGGTCCTCCTTGGAACACTGAAGCTTTCTTT
CACYRGPPWNTEAFF
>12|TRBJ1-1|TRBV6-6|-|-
TGTGCCAGCAGCACAGGGTGGACTGAAGCTTTCTTT
CASSTGWTEAFF